The entry below describes one T cell receptor (beta chain). This clonotype was observed a few times. The antigen this receptor binds is unknown. It has no much larger one-base neighbor in the sample; base qualities were not kept. Preparation of the library involved PCR. DNA from cultured CD4+ T cells was subjected to TCR sequencing with the Oncomine TCR Beta short-read assay at the Johns Hopkins FTIC core. The QIAamp micro DNA kit was used to extract genomic DNA from the cultured CD4+ T cells. The Oncomine TCR Beta libraries from cultured CD4+ T cells were pooled using unique dual indexes and then sequenced on an Illumina iSeq 100. The original pipeline was this. Non-productive sequences were removed, and CDR3s that did not start with C, did not end with F or W, or were shorter than 7 amino acids were discarded. The MANAFEST web application was used to identify antigen-specific clonotypes by comparing peptide-stimulated wells against reference wells and other culture wells. An FDR below 0.05, an odds ratio above 5, and a productive frequency above 0.1% in at least two of three replicate wells were required for clones to be considered positive. A clonotype counted as cross-reactive if it showed significant expansion both in the SARS-CoV-2 spike wells and in at least one common cold coronavirus spike condition. Similarity between CDR3 sequences was evaluated in R version 3.6.1 using Levenshtein distances (stringdist) and unrooted phylogenetic trees (ape). TCRdb reworked the public reads: Q25 trimming with fastp, MiXCR clone assembly, productive beta chains retained. Rows with a matching CDR3 protein are joined into one entry that keeps the most common DNA and genes. TCRdb's processing, not the study's, gives the V and J calls here. This sample gives around 21,000 distinct CDR3 sequences in total; 45% to 70% of them show up just once. The ten biggest clones cover over 9% of the sample.

Read against the paper, the sample's treatment or condition label means: approximately 9-day PBMC culture with coronavirus spike peptide pools or control peptides (ViraFEST assay). The study used the ViraFEST assay, which expanded antigen-specific T cells with peptide pools and then identified expanded clonotypes by TCR sequencing. The convalescent patients' positive SARS-CoV-2 PCR tests fell between March and December 2020, which was before the Alpha, Beta and Delta variants emerged in the United States. Each well held fewer than 2.5 million PBMCs cultured with roughly 10 ug/ml peptide pools in IMDM containing around 5% human AB serum and 10 IU/ml IL-2. Half of the culture medium was replaced with fresh IL-2-containing medium on days 3 and 7. CD4+ T cells were isolated after approximately ten days of culture through negative selection using the EasySep CD4+ T cell isolation kit. PBMCs were separated from whole blood using Ficoll-Paque Plus gradient centrifugation and then either used fresh or cryopreserved at -140C. Culture conditions were generally each tested in triplicate wells.

Germline trimming amounts to 7 bases on V and 4 bases on J, with 9 as the count of junction bases outside the gene matches. Reading the germline V gene gives CDR1 MNHNS and CDR2 SASEGT. From the cysteine through the phenylalanine, the CDR3 covers 14 amino acids. The read is trimmed to its CDR3 DNA, 42 bases read in frame from base 1. This specimen comes from a study of vaccination and CD4 T cells after COVID-19 (dated by TCRdb to the early 2020s). Regarding the research as a whole: SARS-CoV-2 positivity had been established in the convalescent patients by nasal swab PCR, and mild disease was recorded in several of these patients and severe disease in one. The convalescent cohort included six males and four females, with two Hispanic individuals, seven Caucasians, two Asians and one multiracial person. Participants got two doses of the Pfizer-BioNTech BNT162b2 vaccine (n=8) or two doses of the Moderna mRNA-1273 vaccine (n=2). Post-COVID blood samples were collected from convalescent patients a median of around 100 days after diagnosis, with a range of about 30 to 170 days. Post-vaccine blood samples were collected a median of about 69 days after the second vaccine dose, ranging from roughly 12 to 250 days. For stimulating the cultures, overlapping spike peptide pools were used, derived from SARS-CoV-2 as well as from the common cold coronaviruses HCoV-NL63, HCoV-OC43 and HCoV-229E. As controls, cultures received a CEFX viral epitope pool (the positive control), an HIV-1 Nef peptide pool (the negative control), or no peptide at all. In about 11 COVID-19 convalescent patients and a few infection-naive healthy vaccine recipients, the spike-specific CD4+ TCR repertoire before mRNA vaccination was compared with the repertoire after mRNA vaccination.

The full study reports these points: In convalescent patients, a median roughly 86% of post-vaccine SARS-CoV-2-reactive clones were detected only after vaccination, suggesting vaccine-specific priming. Although the median number of SARS-CoV-2-reactive clonotypes went up from around 20 after infection to around 39 after vaccination, the increase was not significant. Only a relatively small number of convalescent patients were included in the study, and early timepoints following natural infection were not analyzed. Nearly all vaccine-specific clones in convalescent patients (304 of 307) were mono-reactive for SARS-CoV-2 spike rather than cross-reactive with common cold coronaviruses.

The chain is encoded by TRBV6-1 joined to TRBJ2-5, and 7 junctional nucleotides match TRBD2. The clonotype originates from a human donor who had recovered from COVID-19. The sequenced material came from CD4+ T cells from blood, cultured in vitro. Here the CDR3 is given as CASTDSWGGETQYF. The nucleotide sequence reads as follows: TGTGCCAGCACAGACAGCTGGGGGGGAGAGACCCAGTACTTC.